What follows are 12 T cell receptor beta chains derived from one specimen sequenced in a study of T-cell memory formation after mild COVID-19. TCRdb reanalysed the 5' RACE reads using MiXCR and keeps one entry per CDR3 protein. The sample records 50,000 or so distinct CDR3 sequences, 25% to 30% being singletons. The sample taken for sequencing was PBMCs or a T cell subset sorted from them (not recorded which). The receptors stem from a man aged 18 to 29 who had mild COVID-19 (a few samples of this study predate the infection). Cell type and time point are not known.

The chain uses TRBV19 and TRBJ2-3; 9 nucleotides match TRBD2. Trimming took 3 bases from V and 5 from J; bases not matched to a gene: 3. The germline V gene has CDR1 LNHDA and CDR2 SQIVND (reference sequence). The CDR3 is 14 residues long. The CDR3 region is CASSMAGGLDTQYF. As DNA, the CDR3 is TGTGCCAGTAGTATGGCGGGGGGGTTAGATACGCAGTATTTT.

For the CDR3, the DNA is TGTGCCAGCCGGGCGCAGGGGTACGAGCAGTACGTC. Translating it yields CASRAQGYEQYV. The J gene is TRBJ2-7, the V gene TRBV21-1; TRBD1 was called by the table and not checked on the DNA. TRBV21-1 counts as a pseudogene. The CDR3 consists of 12 residues.

V gene TRBV6-5 combines with J gene TRBJ2-6, with D hard to call. Trimming stripped 8 bases from V and 1 base from J, with 6 bases between. Germline CDR1 is MNHEY and CDR2 is SVGAGI. This CDR3 is 13 amino acids long. This chain's CDR3 is CASSGSGANVLTF. DNA of the CDR3: TGTGCCAGCTCTGGGTCTGGGGCCAACGTCCTGACTTTC.

Concerning this clonotype itself: The junction differs from germline at one of its ends, possibly a read error. The rearrangement uses TRBV7-9 and TRBJ1-2; D gene uncertain. Germline CDR1 is SEHNR and CDR2 is FQNEAQ (reference sequence). The CDR3 has 14 amino acids. The CDR3 loop is CASSVAHVSYGYTF. As DNA, the CDR3 is TGTGCCAGCAGCGTAGCACATGTTTCCTATGGCTACACCTTC.

This chain links TRBV7-2 with TRBJ1-1; D unclear. The V gene lost 7 bases and the J gene lost 5 bases, with 14 bases spanning the gap. Germline lookup yields CDR1 SGHTA and CDR2 FQGNSA. The CDR3 is 13 residues long. CDR3 residues: CASIDTVRTEAFF. CDR3 sequence (DNA): TGTGCCAGCATCGACACGGTACGGACTGAAGCTTTCTTT.

This clonotype showed up just a few times. The genes are TRBV4-1 and TRBJ2-3; 7 nucleotides align to TRBD2. The CDR3 is 15 residues long. Unmatched junction bases numbered 10, after V lost 6 bases and J lost 4 bases. Germline loops: CDR1 MGHRA, CDR2 YSYEKL. The CDR3: CASRGPGGTPDTQYF. CDR3 DNA sequence: TGCGCCAGCAGGGGGCCCGGGGGGACCCCAGATACGCAGTATTTT.

The V gene is TRBV6-2 or TRBV6-3, the J gene TRBJ2-3; TRBD2 agrees at 8 bases. From germline, CDR1 is MNHEY and CDR2 SVGEGT. V lost 5 bases to trimming and J lost 1 base; unmatched junction nucleotides: 8. This CDR3 has 16 amino acids. CDR3 region: CASSLGLGWGTDTQYF. CDR3 sequence (DNA): TGTGCCAGCAGTCTGGGACTAGGCTGGGGCACAGATACGCAGTATTTT.

This chain joins TRBV7-3 and TRBJ1-6; TRBD1 is a possible D gene (6 bases). The CDR3 consists of 16 residues. The V and J ends lost 4 bases and 7 bases respectively, with 17 bases between them. Germline V CDR1 and CDR2: SGHTA, FQGTGA. The CDR3 protein is CASSSRGAGDNSPLHF. The DNA for the CDR3 is TGTGCCAGCAGCTCCCGGGGCGCAGGGGACAATTCACCCCTCCACTTT.

This clonotype has more than one count but fewer than ten. The chain carries TRBV5-4 and TRBJ2-2, with 8 bases matching TRBD2. Germline loops: CDR1 SGHNT, CDR2 YYREEE (reference sequence). This CDR3 has 15 amino acids. The ends lost 4 bases at V and 6 bases at J; junction bases unmatched: 8. CDR3 sequence: CASSAGLAGAGELFF. The CDR3 coding sequence is TGTGCCAGCAGCGCCGGACTAGCAGGGGCCGGGGAGCTGTTTTTT.

This clonotype has just a few counts. This chain joins TRBV11-2 and TRBJ2-3, with no clear D. V was trimmed by 6 bases and J by 3 bases, leaving 7 bases between them. The CDR3 has 12 amino acids. CDR1 is SGHAT, CDR2 FQNNGV, per germline. CDR3 sequence reads: CASSSRTDTQYF. In DNA form, the CDR3 reads TGTGCCAGCAGTTCTAGAACAGATACGCAGTATTTT.

This clonotype was detected only a few times. The chain couples TRBV6-5 to TRBJ2-5; 12 nucleotides align to TRBD1. In germline, CDR1 is MNHEY, CDR2 SVGAGI. The CDR3 is 15 residues long. The V segment lost 6 bases and the J segment 5 bases; nucleotides outside the gene matches: 7. CDR3 in amino acids: CASSTGTGGAETQYF. CDR3 in DNA: TGTGCCAGCAGCACCGGGACAGGGGGCGCGGAGACCCAGTACTTC.

This clonotype was observed a few times. The chain recombines TRBV5-1 with TRBJ2-1; D gene ambiguous. Trimming took 2 bases from V and 0 from J, leaving 9 bases between them. In germline, CDR1 is SGHRS, CDR2 YFSETQ. The CDR3 is 15 amino acids. CDR3 residues: CASSFRLSSYNEQFF. In nucleotides, the CDR3 is TGCGCCAGCAGCTTCCGATTAAGCTCCTACAATGAGCAGTTCTTC.